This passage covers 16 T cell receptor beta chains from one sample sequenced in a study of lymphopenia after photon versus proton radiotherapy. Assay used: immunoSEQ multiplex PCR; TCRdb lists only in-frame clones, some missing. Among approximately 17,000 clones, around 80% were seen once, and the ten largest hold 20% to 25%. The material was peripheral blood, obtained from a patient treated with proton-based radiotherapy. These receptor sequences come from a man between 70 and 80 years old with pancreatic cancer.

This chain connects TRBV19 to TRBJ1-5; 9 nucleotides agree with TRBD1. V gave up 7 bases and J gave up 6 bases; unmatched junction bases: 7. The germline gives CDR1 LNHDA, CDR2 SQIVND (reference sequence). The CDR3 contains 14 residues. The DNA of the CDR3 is TGTGCCAGTACCCTGGGACAGGGTGTTCAGCCCCAGCATTTT. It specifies CASTLGQGVQPQHF.

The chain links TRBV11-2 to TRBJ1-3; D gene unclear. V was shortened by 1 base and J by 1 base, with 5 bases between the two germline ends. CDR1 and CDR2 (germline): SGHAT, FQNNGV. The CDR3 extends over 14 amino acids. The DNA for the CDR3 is TGTGCCAGCAGCTTAGTTAGGTCTGGAAACACCATATATTTT. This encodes CASSLVRSGNTIYF.

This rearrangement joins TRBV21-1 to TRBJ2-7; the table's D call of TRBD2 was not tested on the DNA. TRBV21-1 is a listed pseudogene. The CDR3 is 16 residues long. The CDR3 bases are TGTGCCAGCAGCAAAGTGGCGGGAAAAGGGACCTACGAGCAGTACTTC. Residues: CASSKVAGKGTYEQYF.

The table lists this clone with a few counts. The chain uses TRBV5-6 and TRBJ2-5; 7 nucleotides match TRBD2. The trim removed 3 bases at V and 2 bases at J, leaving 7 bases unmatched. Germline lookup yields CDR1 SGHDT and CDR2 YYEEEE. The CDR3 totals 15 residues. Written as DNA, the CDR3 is TGTGCCAGCAGCTCCCGGGCTAGCGGACAAGAGACCCAGTACTTC. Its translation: CASSSRASGQETQYF.

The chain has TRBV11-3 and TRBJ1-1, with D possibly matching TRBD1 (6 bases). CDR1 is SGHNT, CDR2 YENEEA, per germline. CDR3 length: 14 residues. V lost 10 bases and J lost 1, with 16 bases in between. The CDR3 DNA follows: TGTGCCACCCTTGAGAGGGGGAGGAACACTGAAGCTTTCTTT. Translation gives CATLERGRNTEAFF.

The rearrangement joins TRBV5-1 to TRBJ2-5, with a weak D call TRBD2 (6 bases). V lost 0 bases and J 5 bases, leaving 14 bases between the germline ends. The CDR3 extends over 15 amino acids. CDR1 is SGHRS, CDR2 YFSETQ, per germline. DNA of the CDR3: TGCGCCAGCAGCTTGGCGGGACGAGGGAGGGAGACCCAGTACTTC. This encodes CASSLAGRGRETQYF.

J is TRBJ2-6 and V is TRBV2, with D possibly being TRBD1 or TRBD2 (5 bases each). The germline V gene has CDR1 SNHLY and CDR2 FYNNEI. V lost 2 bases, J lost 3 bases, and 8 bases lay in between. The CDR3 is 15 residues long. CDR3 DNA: TGTGCCAGCAGTGAATGGGGACGTGGGGCCAACGTCCTGACTTTC. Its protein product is CASSEWGRGANVLTF. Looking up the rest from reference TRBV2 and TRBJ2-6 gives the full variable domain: EPEVTQTPSHQVTQMGQEVILRCVPISNHLYFYWYRQILGQKVEFLVSFYNNEISEKSEIFDDQFSVERPDGSNFTLKIRSTKLEDSAMYFCASSEWGRGANVLTFGAGSRLTVL.

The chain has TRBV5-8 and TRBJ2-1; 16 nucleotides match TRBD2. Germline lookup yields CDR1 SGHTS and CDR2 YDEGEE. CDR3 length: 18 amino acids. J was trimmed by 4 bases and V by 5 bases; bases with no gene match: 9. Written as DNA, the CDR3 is TGTGCCAGCAGACTTGTCGTGGGACTAGCGGGAGGGTACAATGAGCAGTTCTTC. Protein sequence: CASRLVVGLAGGYNEQFF.

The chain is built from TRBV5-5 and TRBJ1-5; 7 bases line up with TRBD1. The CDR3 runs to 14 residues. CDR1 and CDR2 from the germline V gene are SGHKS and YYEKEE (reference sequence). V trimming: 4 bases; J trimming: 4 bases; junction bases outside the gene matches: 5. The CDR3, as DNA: TGTGCCAGCAGCGTGGGGACAGTAAATCAGCCCCAGCATTTT. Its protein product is CASSVGTVNQPQHF.

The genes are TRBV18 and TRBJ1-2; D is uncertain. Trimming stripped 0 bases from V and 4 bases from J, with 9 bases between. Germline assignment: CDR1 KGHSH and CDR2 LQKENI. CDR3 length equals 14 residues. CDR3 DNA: TGTGCCAGCTCACCACCTGGATCTATCTATGGCTACACCTTC. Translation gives CASSPPGSIYGYTF. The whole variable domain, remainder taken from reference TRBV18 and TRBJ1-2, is NAGVMQNPRHLVRRRGQEARLRCSPMKGHSHVYWYRQLPEEGLKFMVYLQKENIIDESGMPKERFSAEFPKEGPSILRIQQVVRGDSAAYFCASSPPGSIYGYTFGSGTRLTVV.

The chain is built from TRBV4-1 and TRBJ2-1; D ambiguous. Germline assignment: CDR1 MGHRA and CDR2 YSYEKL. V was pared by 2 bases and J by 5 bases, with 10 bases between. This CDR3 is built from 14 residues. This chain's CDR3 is CASSQFGPNNEQFF. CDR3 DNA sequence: TGCGCCAGCAGCCAATTCGGGCCTAACAATGAGCAGTTCTTC.

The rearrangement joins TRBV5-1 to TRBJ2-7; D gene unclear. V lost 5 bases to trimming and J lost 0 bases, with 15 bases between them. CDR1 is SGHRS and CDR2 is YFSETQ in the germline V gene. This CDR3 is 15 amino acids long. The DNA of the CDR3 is TGCGCCAGCAGACCCGCAGGTTCCAGCTCCTACGAGCAGTACTTC. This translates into CASRPAGSSSYEQYF.

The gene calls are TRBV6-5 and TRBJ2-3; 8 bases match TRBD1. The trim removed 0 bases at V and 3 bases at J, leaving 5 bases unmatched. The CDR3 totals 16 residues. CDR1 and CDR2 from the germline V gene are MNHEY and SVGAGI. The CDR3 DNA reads TGTGCCAGCAGTTACTCGGCAGGGGGCTATACAGATACGCAGTATTTT. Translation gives CASSYSAGGYTDTQYF.

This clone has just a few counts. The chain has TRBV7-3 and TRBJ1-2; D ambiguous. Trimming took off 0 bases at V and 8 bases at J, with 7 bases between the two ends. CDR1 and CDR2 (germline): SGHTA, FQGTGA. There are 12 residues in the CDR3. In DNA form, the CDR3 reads TGTGCCAGCAGCTTAACGGGTGACGGCTACACCTTC. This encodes CASSLTGDGYTF. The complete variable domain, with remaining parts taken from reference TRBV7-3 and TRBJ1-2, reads GAGVSQTPSNKVTEKGKYVELRCDPISGHTALYWYRQSLGQGPEFLIYFQGTGAADDSGLPNDRFFAVRPEGSVSTLKIQRTERGDSAVYLCASSLTGDGYTFGSGTRLTVV.

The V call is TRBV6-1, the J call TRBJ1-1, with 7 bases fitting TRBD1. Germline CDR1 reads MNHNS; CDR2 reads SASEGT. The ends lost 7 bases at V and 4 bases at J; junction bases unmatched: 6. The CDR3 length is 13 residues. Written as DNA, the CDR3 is TGTGCCAGCACGAACAGGGGAGGCACTGAAGCTTTCTTT. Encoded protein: CASTNRGGTEAFF.

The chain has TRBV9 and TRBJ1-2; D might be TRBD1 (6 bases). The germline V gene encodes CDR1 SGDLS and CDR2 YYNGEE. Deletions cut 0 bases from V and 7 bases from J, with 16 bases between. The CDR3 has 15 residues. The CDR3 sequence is CASSVGTGGGGGYTF. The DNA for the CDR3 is TGTGCCAGCAGCGTAGGGACCGGTGGAGGGGGTGGCTACACCTTC.